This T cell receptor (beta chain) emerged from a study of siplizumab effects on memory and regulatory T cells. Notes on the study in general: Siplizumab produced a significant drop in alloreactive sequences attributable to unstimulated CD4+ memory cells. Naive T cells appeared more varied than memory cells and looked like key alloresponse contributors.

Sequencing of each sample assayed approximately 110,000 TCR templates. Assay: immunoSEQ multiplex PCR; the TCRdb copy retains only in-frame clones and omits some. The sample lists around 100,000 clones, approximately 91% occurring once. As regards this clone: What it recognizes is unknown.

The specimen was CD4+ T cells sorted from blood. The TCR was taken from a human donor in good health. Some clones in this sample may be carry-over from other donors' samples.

CDR3 sequence (DNA): TGCGCCAGCAGCCAAACCCCGGTAGGGACTAGCGGGAGTCGGGACATTCAGTACTTC. Translation gives CASSQTPVGTSGSRDIQYF. V is TRBV4-1 and J is TRBJ2-4, with 14 bases aligning to TRBD2. The V gene end was trimmed by 2 bases and the J gene end by 8 bases; junction bases not matched to a gene: 14. The germline CDR1 and CDR2 sequences are MGHRA and YSYEKL. The CDR3 totals 19 residues.